This TCR beta chain was identified in a study of blood T cell repertoires in COVID-19. Looking at the study overall: Sites in the United States, Italy and Spain provided acute and convalescent COVID-19 samples.

Repertoires were generated with immunoSEQ multiplex PCR, while TCRdb's copy carries only in-frame clones and drops some. The data show approximately 110,000 clones, approximately 62% seen once. This clone was picked up one time. The CDR3 is 16 residues long. Germline CDR1 and CDR2: SGHNT and YENEEA. V was pared by 4 bases and J by 7 bases, with 11 bases of the junction left unmatched. The specimen was peripheral blood. This clonotype was sampled from a man older than 75 with acute or convalescent COVID-19. This chain connects TRBV11-3 to TRBJ2-1; 9 bases fit TRBD1. CDR3 DNA sequence: TGTGCCAGCAGCTGGGGGGGGACAGGGCCCTTTAATGAGCAGTTCTTC. This codes for CASSWGGTGPFNEQFF.